The 31 T cell receptor beta chains below were found in one sample sequenced in a study of shared clonotypes between healthy human individuals. Some clones are missing from TCRdb's copy, which holds only in-frame ones; the method was immunoSEQ multiplex PCR. This table has about a million clones, more than 75% appearing once. The source material was memory CD4+ T cells sorted from blood. Subset in this sample: CD45RA-negative fraction. Receptors originate from a man in his late teens or twenties in good health.

V is TRBV14 and J is TRBJ1-2, with D possibly being TRBD1 (5 bases). The ends were cut back, 4 bases at V and 2 bases at J, with 11 bases in the middle. The CDR3 is 14 amino acids. CDR1 and CDR2 (germline): SGHDN, FVKESK. CDR3 sequence: CASSPYAGNYGYTF. CDR3 sequence (DNA): TGTGCCAGCAGCCCGTATGCAGGGAACTATGGCTACACCTTC.

Worth noting for this clone: This specimen includes other DNA sequences encoding the same CDR3. The CDR3 protein is CASSVGSSYEQYF. CDR3 coding DNA: TGTGCCAGCAGCGTAGGAAGCTCCTACGAGCAGTACTTC. The chain employs TRBV9 and TRBJ2-7; D remains ambiguous. In germline, CDR1 is SGDLS, CDR2 YYNGEE. The CDR3 has 13 residues. V was pared by 0 bases and J by 0 bases, with 4 bases between.

The V gene is TRBV5-6, the J gene TRBJ2-7, with D possibly being TRBD1 (5 bases). Looked up from germline, CDR1 is SGHDT and CDR2 is YYEEEE. V was shortened by 10 bases and J by 3 bases, with 14 bases between the two germline ends. The CDR3 has 12 amino acids. The CDR3 loop is CAAKGPHYEQYF. Written as DNA, the CDR3 is TGTGCCGCCAAGGGGCCGCACTACGAGCAGTACTTC.

A word on this clone: Other DNA sequences in the sample encode the same CDR3. The V call is TRBV28, the J call TRBJ2-7; a weak D match, TRBD1 (6 bases). Germline V lookup: CDR1 MDHEN, CDR2 SYDVKM. V was pared by 6 bases and J by 4 bases, with 13 bases between. This CDR3 is built from 13 residues. The CDR3 sequence is CASRGTGLYEQYF. The CDR3 DNA reads as TGTGCCAGCAGGGGTACAGGGTTGTACGAGCAGTACTTC. Complete variable domain (other parts from reference TRBV28 and TRBJ2-7): DVKVTQSSRYLVKRTGEKVFLECVQDMDHENMFWYRQDPGLGLRLIYFSYDVKMKEKGDIPEGYSVSREKKERFSLILESASTNQTSMYLCASRGTGLYEQYFGPGTRLTVT.

This sequence joins TRBV30 and TRBJ2-7, with D tentatively TRBD2 (5 bases). Trimming shortened V by 5 bases and J by 2 bases, and 13 bases separated the two germline ends. CDR1 and CDR2 (germline): GTSNPN, SVGIG (reference sequence). This CDR3 is 13 amino acids long. Here the CDR3 DNA reads TGTGCCTGGGGAGGAGACAAAACCTACGAGCAGTACTTC. Residues: CAWGGDKTYEQYF.

A note on this clone: Since a much larger clone is just one base distant, this may be a read error. V is TRBV6-1 and J is TRBJ1-1; D is ambiguous. The CDR3 has 11 residues. Deletions cut 7 bases from V and 1 base from J, with 4 bases between. CDR1 is MNHNS and CDR2 is SASEGT in the germline V gene. Here the CDR3 reads CASKANTEAFF. The CDR3 nucleotides read TGTGCCAGCAAGGCGAACACTGAAGCTTTCTTT.

The chain joins TRBV2 to TRBJ2-1; the D is unclear. Trimming pared 2 bases from V and 6 bases from J, leaving 5 bases between. Germline values: CDR1 SNHLY, CDR2 FYNNEI. This CDR3 has 12 amino acids. In DNA, the CDR3 is TGTGCCAGCAGTGAATTGGGCAATGAGCAGTTCTTC. Amino acids: CASSELGNEQFF.

V and J are TRBV10-2 and TRBJ2-7, with D tentatively TRBD2 (6 bases). The CDR3 spans 13 residues. Germline loops: CDR1 WSHSY, CDR2 SAAADI. Trimming shortened V by 4 bases and J by 4 bases, and 11 bases separated the two germline ends. The CDR3 coding sequence is TGCGCCAGCAGTGTAGGAGGGCTTTACGAGCAGTACTTC. This gives the protein CASSVGGLYEQYF.

As regards this clone: This same CDR3 is encoded by further DNA sequences in the sample. The chain joins TRBV9 to TRBJ2-3; the match to TRBD2 covers 12 bases. CDR1 is SGDLS, CDR2 YYNGEE, per germline. After removal of 2 bases from V and 0 bases from J, the junction contained 1 base not matched to a gene. The CDR3 is 16 amino acids. The CDR3 region is CASSVGTSGSTDTQYF. The CDR3 nucleotides read TGTGCCAGCAGCGTTGGGACTAGCGGGAGCACAGATACGCAGTATTTT.

This clone was observed once. The chain couples TRBV5-1 to TRBJ1-1, with a possible D match to TRBD1 (5 bases). Germline V gives CDR1 SGHRS, CDR2 YFSETQ. The CDR3 sequence is 15 residues long. Trimming removed 0 bases from V and 0 bases from J, with 9 bases in between. The CDR3 reads CASSLEIGVNTEAFF. CDR3 nucleotides: TGCGCCAGCAGCTTGGAGATAGGGGTGAACACTGAAGCTTTCTTT.

The chain uses TRBV12-2 and TRBJ1-1; the D call TRBD1 from the table was never checked on the DNA. TRBV12-2 corresponds to a pseudogene. This CDR3 has 15 amino acids. In nucleotides, the CDR3 is TGTGCAAGTCGCTTAGAAAAAGACAGGGGGGATGGGGCTTTCTTT. As protein: CASRLEKDRGDGAFF.

This clone occurred a few times. V gene TRBV11-3 combines with J gene TRBJ2-5; D perhaps matches TRBD2 (6 bases). CDR3 length: 15 residues. V lost 5 bases to trimming and J lost 1 base, with 14 bases between them. CDR1 and CDR2 from the germline V gene are SGHNT and YENEEA. The CDR3 coding sequence is TGTGCCAGCAGCCCAGGAGCCGGGAGCCAAGAGACCCAGTACTTC. It specifies CASSPGAGSQETQYF.

The count of this clone is one. This chain connects TRBV7-9 to TRBJ2-2; no clear D. In germline, CDR1 is SEHNR, CDR2 FQNEAQ (reference sequence). V lost 5 bases and J 6 bases, leaving 19 bases between the germline ends. The CDR3 sequence is 16 residues long. CDR3: CASSPRSNSPAGELFF. The DNA of the CDR3 is TGTGCCAGCAGCCCCCGAAGCAATAGTCCGGCCGGGGAGCTGTTTTTT.

The chain employs TRBV9 and TRBJ1-1, with 8 bases aligning to TRBD1. The CDR3 loop spans 14 amino acids. Germline-derived CDR1 and CDR2 are SGDLS and YYNGEE. With V trimmed by 0 bases and J by 5 bases, 3 bases remained unmatched. As DNA, the CDR3 is TGTGCCAGCAGCGTAGCACAGGGGGGGACTGAAGCTTTCTTT. Protein product: CASSVAQGGTEAFF.

The chain combines TRBV5-1 with TRBJ1-4; TRBD1 might be the D (5 bases). The V gene lost 4 bases and the J gene lost 5 bases, with 15 bases spanning the gap. CDR3 size: 15 residues. Per the germline V gene, CDR1 is SGHRS and CDR2 is YFSETQ. The CDR3 DNA reads TGCGCCAGCAGCACCTCAGGGAACCCAAATGAAAAACTGTTTTTT. This gives the protein CASSTSGNPNEKLFF.

This chain connects TRBV7-2 to TRBJ2-7, with TRBD2 matching 12 bases. The J call is doubtful: the DNA matches TRBJ2-5 better. This CDR3 contains 16 residues. Germline CDR1 and CDR2: SGHTA and FQGNSA. In DNA, the CDR3 is TGTGCCAGCAGCTCAGGACTAGCGGGATTTCGGGAGACCCAGTACTTC. It yields the protein CASSSGLAGFRETQYF.

The chain couples TRBV9 to TRBJ2-1, with a possible D match to TRBD2 (5 bases). The CDR3 is made up of 16 amino acids. The germline V and J ends were trimmed by 0 bases and 3 bases, with 13 bases remaining between them. Germline lookup yields CDR1 SGDLS and CDR2 YYNGEE. In DNA, the CDR3 is TGTGCCAGCAGCGTAGCGGGTCGGGGTGGCTACAATGAGCAGTTCTTC. It is translated as CASSVAGRGGYNEQFF.

This clone came up a few times. The rearrangement uses TRBV11-2 and TRBJ2-7; tentative D call: TRBD2 (5 bases). V was clipped by 5 bases and J by 7 bases, with 18 bases between them. Germline lookup yields CDR1 SGHAT and CDR2 FQNNGV. CDR3 length equals 14 residues. The CDR3 loop is CASSPLMERREQYF. For the CDR3, the DNA is TGTGCCAGCAGCCCGCTAATGGAGCGGCGAGAGCAGTACTTC.

V is TRBV5-1 and J is TRBJ2-6; TRBD1 might be the D (6 bases). The CDR3 spans 14 residues. In germline, CDR1 is SGHRS, CDR2 YFSETQ. Trimming pared 4 bases from V and 2 bases from J, leaving 7 bases between. The CDR3: CASSRTAGANVLTF. CDR3 DNA: TGCGCCAGCAGCCGGACAGCTGGGGCCAACGTCCTGACTTTC.

This clone was counted only a few times. Other DNA sequences in the sample encode the same CDR3. The V call is TRBV5-1, the J call TRBJ2-3; TRBD2 aligns across 10 bases. The germline CDR1 and CDR2 sequences are SGHRS and YFSETQ. This CDR3 comprises 16 residues. With 3 bases clipped from V and 0 bases from J, the junction kept 4 bases outside the gene matches. CDR3 protein: CASSSGTSASTDTQYF. The CDR3 region has the DNA TGCGCCAGCAGCTCCGGGACTAGCGCCAGCACAGATACGCAGTATTTT.

The chain joins TRBV9 to TRBJ2-7; TRBD2 aligns across 10 bases. The CDR3 runs to 15 residues. Trimming removed 0 bases from V and 3 bases from J; junction bases left unmatched: 3. From germline, CDR1 is SGDLS and CDR2 YYNGEE. CDR3 sequence reads: CASSVDSSGGYEQYF. The CDR3 region has the DNA TGTGCCAGCAGCGTAGATTCTAGCGGGGGCTACGAGCAGTACTTC.

Notes on this clone: The sample contains more than one DNA sequence encoding this CDR3. The chain is built from TRBV12-5 and TRBJ1-1; D is undetermined. Germline V gives CDR1 LGHNT, CDR2 FRNRAP. The CDR3 loop spans 13 amino acids. V gave up 1 base and J gave up 1 base, with 4 bases separating them. The CDR3 loop reads CASGLGQNTEAFF. CDR3 sequence (DNA): TGTGCTAGTGGTTTGGGGCAGAACACTGAAGCTTTCTTT.

The table lists this clone with a count of one. The chain combines TRBV27 with TRBJ2-5; 8 nucleotides match TRBD2. The V gene end was trimmed by 4 bases and the J gene end by 5 bases; junction bases not matched to a gene: 9. Germline values: CDR1 MNHEY, CDR2 SMNVEV (reference sequence). The CDR3 length is 15 residues. The CDR3 sequence is CASSSIGGAQETQYF. CDR3 DNA: TGTGCCAGCAGTTCGATCGGGGGGGCCCAGGAGACCCAGTACTTC.

A single count supports this clone. This chain links TRBV19 with TRBJ1-1; possible D gene TRBD1, 5 bases. The CDR3 contains 15 residues. The ends were cut back, 4 bases at V and 8 bases at J, with 20 bases in the middle. Germline V CDR1 and CDR2: LNHDA, SQIVND (reference sequence). In nucleotides, the CDR3 is TGTGCCAGTAGTAAGGGAGGGGTTGACACTCGAGAAGCTTTCTTT. Amino acids: CASSKGGVDTREAFF.

CDR3 in amino acids: CASSPPRREGSNEQFF. The CDR3 nucleotides are TGTGCCAGCTCACCACCGCGGCGGGAGGGCAGCAATGAGCAGTTCTTC. V and J are TRBV18 and TRBJ2-1, with TRBD2 identical over 9 bases. Germline CDR1 and CDR2: KGHSH and LQKENI. V lost 0 bases and J lost 6; bases outside the gene matches: 6. This CDR3 region has 16 residues.

The chain combines TRBV2 with TRBJ2-7, with D possibly being TRBD2 (6 bases). CDR1 and CDR2 from the germline V gene are SNHLY and FYNNEI. V was cut by 4 bases and J by 3 bases, with 16 bases left in between. CDR3 length equals 15 residues. CDR3 in DNA: TGTGCCAGCAGTGTTTTGACTAGTCTCGTCTACGAGCAGTACTTC. Encoded protein: CASSVLTSLVYEQYF.

On this clone: Additional DNA sequences in this sample encode the identical CDR3. This chain connects TRBV18 to TRBJ1-1; D is unresolved. The germline V gene encodes CDR1 KGHSH and CDR2 LQKENI. CDR3 length equals 15 residues. V was pared by 0 bases and J by 2 bases, with 10 bases between. In nucleotides, the CDR3 is TGTGCCAGCTCACCACCGGTACGGGGAAACACTGAAGCTTTCTTT. Protein sequence: CASSPPVRGNTEAFF.

The chain joins TRBV18 to TRBJ1-6; weak D call: TRBD1 (6 bases). Germline-derived CDR1 and CDR2 are KGHSH and LQKENI. Trimming pared 5 bases from V and 10 bases from J, leaving 18 bases between. There are 15 residues in the CDR3. The CDR3: CASSSVGRGESPLHF. For the CDR3, the DNA is TGTGCCAGCTCATCGGTTGGCAGGGGAGAATCACCCCTCCACTTT.

This chain joins TRBV7-9 and TRBJ2-3; unclear D gene. Trimming took 1 base from V and 2 from J, leaving 10 bases between them. CDR1 is SEHNR and CDR2 is FQNEAQ in the germline V gene (reference sequence). The CDR3 totals 15 residues. The DNA of the CDR3 is TGTGCCAGCAGCTTAGGAACAGATTCCACAGATACGCAGTATTTT. Translation: CASSLGTDSTDTQYF.

The V call is TRBV6-1, the J call TRBJ2-7, with a tentative D call TRBD1 (6 bases). The CDR3 has 13 residues. Trimming shortened V by 8 bases and J by 0 bases, and 11 bases separated the two germline ends. The V gene's germline CDR1 is MNHNS and CDR2 SASEGT. The CDR3 here is CASLQGSSYEQYF. In DNA, the CDR3 is TGTGCCAGCCTACAGGGATCCTCCTACGAGCAGTACTTC.

A few counts support this clone. The chain employs TRBV28 and TRBJ1-2, with 7 bases lining up with TRBD1. This CDR3 has 15 residues. Trimming cost V 5 bases and J 2 bases; bases outside gene matches: 8. Germline CDR1 MDHEN, CDR2 SYDVKM. The CDR3 region is CASSHNRGRNYGYTF. CDR3 nucleotides: TGTGCCAGCAGTCATAACAGGGGACGGAACTATGGCTACACCTTC.